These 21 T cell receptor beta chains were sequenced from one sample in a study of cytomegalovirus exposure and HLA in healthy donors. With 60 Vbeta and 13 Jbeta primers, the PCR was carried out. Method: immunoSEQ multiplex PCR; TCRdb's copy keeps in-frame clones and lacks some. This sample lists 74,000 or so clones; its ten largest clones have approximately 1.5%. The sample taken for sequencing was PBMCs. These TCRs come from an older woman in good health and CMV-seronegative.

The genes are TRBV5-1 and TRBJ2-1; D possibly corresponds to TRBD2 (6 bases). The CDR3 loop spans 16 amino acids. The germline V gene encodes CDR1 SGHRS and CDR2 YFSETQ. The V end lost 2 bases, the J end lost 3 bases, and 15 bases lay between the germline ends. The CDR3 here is CASSLYGVGGYNEQFF. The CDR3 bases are TGCGCCAGCAGCTTATATGGTGTGGGAGGCTACAATGAGCAGTTCTTC.

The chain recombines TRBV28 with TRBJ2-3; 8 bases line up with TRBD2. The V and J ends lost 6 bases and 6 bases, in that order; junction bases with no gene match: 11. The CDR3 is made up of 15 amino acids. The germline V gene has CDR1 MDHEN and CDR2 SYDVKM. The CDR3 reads CASRFSGGAGDTQYF. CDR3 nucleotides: TGTGCCAGCAGATTTTCGGGAGGGGCCGGGGATACGCAGTATTTT.

CDR3 sequence (DNA): TGCGCCAGCAGCCAAGGAGCGGCAGGGGTCTACGAGCAGTACTTC. Encoded protein: CASSQGAAGVYEQYF. The chain recombines TRBV4-1 with TRBJ2-5; maybe TRBD1 (6 bases). The J call may be in error: the DNA end matches TRBJ2-7 better. This CDR3 is built from 15 residues. Germline V gene lookup returns CDR1 MGHRA and CDR2 YSYEKL.

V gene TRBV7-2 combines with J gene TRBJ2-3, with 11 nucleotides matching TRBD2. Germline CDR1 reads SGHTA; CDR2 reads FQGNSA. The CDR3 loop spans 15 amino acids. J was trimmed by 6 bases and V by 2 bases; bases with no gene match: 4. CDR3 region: CASSLTASGRDTQYF. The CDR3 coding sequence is TGTGCCAGCAGCTTAACGGCTAGCGGGAGGGATACGCAGTATTTT.

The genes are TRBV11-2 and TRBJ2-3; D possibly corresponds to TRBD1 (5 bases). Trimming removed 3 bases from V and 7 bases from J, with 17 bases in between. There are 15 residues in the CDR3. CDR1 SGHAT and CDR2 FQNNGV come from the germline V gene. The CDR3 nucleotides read TGTGCCAGCAGCTTTTTAAGGGGAAGGGGTAATACGCAGTATTTT. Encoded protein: CASSFLRGRGNTQYF.

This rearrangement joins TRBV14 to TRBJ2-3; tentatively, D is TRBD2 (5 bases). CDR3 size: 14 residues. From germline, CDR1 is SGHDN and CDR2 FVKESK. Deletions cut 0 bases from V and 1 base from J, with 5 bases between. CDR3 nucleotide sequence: TGTGCCAGCAGCCAAGAACTAGGCACAGATACGCAGTATTTT. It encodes CASSQELGTDTQYF. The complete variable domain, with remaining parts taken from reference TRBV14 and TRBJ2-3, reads EAGVTQFPSHSVIEKGQTVTLRCDPISGHDNLYWYRRVMGKEIKFLLHFVKESKQDESGMPNNRFLAERTGGTYSTLKVQPAELEDSGVYFCASSQELGTDTQYFGPGTRLTVL.

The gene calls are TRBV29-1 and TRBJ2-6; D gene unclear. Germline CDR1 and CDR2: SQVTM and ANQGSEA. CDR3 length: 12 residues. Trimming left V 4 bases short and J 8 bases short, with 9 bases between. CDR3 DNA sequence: TGCAGCGTTGTATCTGTAACCAACGTCCTGACTTTC. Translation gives CSVVSVTNVLTF.

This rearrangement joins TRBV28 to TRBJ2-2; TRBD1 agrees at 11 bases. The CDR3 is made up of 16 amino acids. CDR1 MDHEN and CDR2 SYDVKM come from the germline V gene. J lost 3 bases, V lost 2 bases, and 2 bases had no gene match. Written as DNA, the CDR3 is TGTGCCAGCAGTTTACGGGGACAGGGGGACACCGGGGAGCTGTTTTTT. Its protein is CASSLRGQGDTGELFF.

Written as DNA, the CDR3 is TGTGCCAGCAGAGCCGACAGTTTTACCATATATTTT. It specifies CASRADSFTIYF. The chain has TRBV28 and TRBJ1-3, with a weak D call TRBD1 (5 bases). The CDR3 runs 12 residues. The germline gives CDR1 MDHEN, CDR2 SYDVKM. V was pared by 6 bases and J by 10 bases, with 13 bases between.

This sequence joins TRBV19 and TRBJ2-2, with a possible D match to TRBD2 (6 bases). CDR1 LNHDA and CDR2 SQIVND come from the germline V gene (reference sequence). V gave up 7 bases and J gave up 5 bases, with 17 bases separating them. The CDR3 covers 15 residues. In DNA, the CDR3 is TGTGCCAGTAAGAGTAGCGGCCATTTAACCGGGGAGCTGTTTTTT. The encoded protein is CASKSSGHLTGELFF.

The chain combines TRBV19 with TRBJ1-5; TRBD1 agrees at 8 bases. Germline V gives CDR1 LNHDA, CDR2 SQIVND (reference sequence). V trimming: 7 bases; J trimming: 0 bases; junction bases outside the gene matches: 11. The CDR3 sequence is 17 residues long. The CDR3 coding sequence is TGTGCCAGTACCACCTATGGGACAGGAATTAGCAATCAGCCCCAGCATTTT. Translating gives CASTTYGTGISNQPQHF.

The CDR3 protein is CASSRALQGAVHYEQYF. The CDR3 bases are TGTGCCAGTAGTCGCGCCCTACAGGGGGCGGTCCACTACGAGCAGTACTTC. V gene TRBV19 combines with J gene TRBJ2-7, with TRBD1 matching over 9 bases. CDR1 LNHDA and CDR2 SQIVND come from the germline V gene (reference sequence). The CDR3 consists of 17 residues. With V trimmed by 5 bases and J by 3 bases, 14 bases remained unmatched.

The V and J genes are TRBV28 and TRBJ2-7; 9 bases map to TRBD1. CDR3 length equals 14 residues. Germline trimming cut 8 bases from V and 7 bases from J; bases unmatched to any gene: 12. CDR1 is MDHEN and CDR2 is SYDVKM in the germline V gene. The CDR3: CASQTGTGSREQYF. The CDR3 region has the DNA TGTGCCAGCCAAACCGGGACAGGGTCGAGGGAGCAGTACTTC. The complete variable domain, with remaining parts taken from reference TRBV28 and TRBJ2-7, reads DVKVTQSSRYLVKRTGEKVFLECVQDMDHENMFWYRQDPGLGLRLIYFSYDVKMKEKGDIPEGYSVSREKKERFSLILESASTNQTSMYLCASQTGTGSREQYFGPGTRLTVT.

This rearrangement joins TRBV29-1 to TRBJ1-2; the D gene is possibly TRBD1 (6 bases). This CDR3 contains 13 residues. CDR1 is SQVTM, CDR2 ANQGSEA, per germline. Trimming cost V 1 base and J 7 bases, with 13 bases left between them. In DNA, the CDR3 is TGCAGCGTTGAAGTTCAGGGGAGTTTTGGCTACACCTTC. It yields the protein CSVEVQGSFGYTF. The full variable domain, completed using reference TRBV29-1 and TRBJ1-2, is SAVISQKPSRDICQRGTSLTIQCQVDSQVTMMFWYRQQPGQSLTLIATANQGSEATYESGFVIDKFPISRPNLTFSTLTVSNMSPEDSSIYLCSVEVQGSFGYTFGSGTRLTVV.

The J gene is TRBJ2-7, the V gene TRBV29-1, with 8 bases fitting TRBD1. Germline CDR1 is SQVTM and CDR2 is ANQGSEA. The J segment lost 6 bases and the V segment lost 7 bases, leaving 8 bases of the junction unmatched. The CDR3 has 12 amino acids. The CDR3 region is CSARGLRFEQYF. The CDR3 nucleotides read TGCAGCGCCAGGGGGCTTCGGTTCGAGCAGTACTTC.

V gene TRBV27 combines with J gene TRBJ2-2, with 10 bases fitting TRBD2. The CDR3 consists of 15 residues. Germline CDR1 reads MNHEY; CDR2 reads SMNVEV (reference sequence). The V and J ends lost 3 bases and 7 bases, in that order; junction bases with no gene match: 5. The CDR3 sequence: CASSLLAGGHGELFF. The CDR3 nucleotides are TGTGCCAGCAGTTTGTTAGCGGGAGGACACGGGGAGCTGTTTTTT.

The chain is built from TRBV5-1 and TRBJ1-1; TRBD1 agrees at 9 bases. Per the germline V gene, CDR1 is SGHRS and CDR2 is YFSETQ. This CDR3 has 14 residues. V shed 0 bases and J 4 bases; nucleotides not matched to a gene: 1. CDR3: CASSLEDRGTEAFF. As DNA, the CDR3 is TGCGCCAGCAGCTTGGAGGACAGGGGCACTGAAGCTTTCTTT.

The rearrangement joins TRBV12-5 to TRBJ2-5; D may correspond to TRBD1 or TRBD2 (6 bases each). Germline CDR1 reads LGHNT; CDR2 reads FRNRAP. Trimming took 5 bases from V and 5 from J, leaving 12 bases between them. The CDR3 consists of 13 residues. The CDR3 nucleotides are TGTGCTAGTGGTCTGGGGGCGGGGGAGACCCAGTACTTC. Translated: CASGLGAGETQYF.

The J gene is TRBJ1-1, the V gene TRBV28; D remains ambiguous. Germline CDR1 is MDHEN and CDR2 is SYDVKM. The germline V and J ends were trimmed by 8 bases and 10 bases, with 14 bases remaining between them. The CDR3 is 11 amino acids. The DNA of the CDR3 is TGTGCCAGCCAGATTAGGGAGCGAGCTTTCTTT. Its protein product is CASQIRERAFF.

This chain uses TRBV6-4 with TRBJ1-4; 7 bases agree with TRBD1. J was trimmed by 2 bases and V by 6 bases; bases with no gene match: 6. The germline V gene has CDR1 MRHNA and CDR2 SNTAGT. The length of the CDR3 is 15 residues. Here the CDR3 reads CASRSGQKTNEKLFF. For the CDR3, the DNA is TGTGCCAGCAGATCGGGACAGAAGACTAATGAAAAACTGTTTTTT.

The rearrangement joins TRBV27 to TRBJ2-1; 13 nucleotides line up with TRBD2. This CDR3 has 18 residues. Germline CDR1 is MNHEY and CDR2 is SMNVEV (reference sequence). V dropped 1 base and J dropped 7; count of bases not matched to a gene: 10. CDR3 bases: TGTGCCAGCAGTTTATACGGTCCGGGACTAGCGGGACGGAATGAGCAGTTCTTC. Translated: CASSLYGPGLAGRNEQFF.